The rows below give T cell receptor beta chains drawn from one sample of a study of blood T cell repertoires in COVID-19. The assay was immunoSEQ multiplex PCR, and TCRdb's table has in-frame clones only and misses some. This table has about 300,000 clones, 90% appearing once. Material for sequencing was PBMCs or T cells enriched from blood (not recorded which). Receptors were obtained from a woman aged 18-35 years with acute COVID-19. Each CDR3 is given with its conserved first and last residue. A D gene is named only where the DNA matches it firmly. The size entry is marked missing in some rows and otherwise reads once, few, many or a size class.

J,size,V,D,CDR3,DNA
TRBJ2-5,NA,TRBV7-6,TRBD2,CASSLIAGGETQYF,TGTGCCAGCAGCCTTATAGCGGGAGGCGAGACCCAGTACTTC
TRBJ2-5,NA,TRBV28,NA,CASIPGHRTGETQYF,TGTGCCAGTATACCGGGACACCGCACCGGAGAGACCCAGTACTTC
TRBJ1-2,NA,TRBV28,TRBD1,CASSFHGTGYGYTF,TGTGCCAGCAGTTTCCACGGGACAGGATATGGCTACACCTTC
TRBJ2-7,NA,TRBV19,TRBD2,CASSSWTSGYYEQYF,TGTGCCAGTAGTTCGTGGACTAGCGGATACTACGAGCAGTACTTC
TRBJ2-2,NA,TRBV24-1,NA,CATGRYTGELFF,TGTGCCACAGGGAGGTACACCGGGGAGCTGTTTTTT
TRBJ1-2,NA,TRBV28,NA,CASTSQRDGYTF,TGTGCCAGCACTTCACAGCGGGATGGCTACACCTTC
TRBJ1-2,NA,TRBV9,NA,CASRDNSNYGYTF,TGTGCCAGCAGGGACAACAGCAACTATGGCTACACCTTC
TRBJ2-2,NA,TRBV24-1,TRBD1,CATSARGTGRNTGELFF,TGTGCCACCAGTGCCCGTGGGACAGGCCGGAACACCGGGGAGCTGTTTTTT
TRBJ2-3,NA,TRBV19,TRBD1,CASRQQGEPPWTQYF,TGTGCCAGTAGACAACAGGGGGAGCCTCCGTGGACGCAGTATTTT
TRBJ2-7,NA,TRBV28,TRBD2,CASTTSGNPHEQYF,TGTGCCAGCACTACTAGCGGGAACCCCCACGAGCAGTACTTC
TRBJ1-1,NA,TRBV5-1,NA,CASSLVPGGNTEAFF,TGCGCCAGCAGCTTGGTCCCGGGGGGGAACACTGAAGCTTTCTTT
TRBJ2-1,NA,TRBV6-8,TRBD2,CASSSLGREDNEQFF,TGTGCCAGCAGTAGCCTGGGGCGGGAGGACAATGAGCAGTTCTTC
TRBJ1-1,NA,TRBV23-1,TRBD1,CASRYFSVTQGDGKNTEAFF,TGCGCCAGCAGGTATTTCAGTGTCACCCAGGGGGATGGAAAGAACACTGAAGCTTTCTTT
TRBJ2-7,NA,TRBV6-5,TRBD2,CASSYVAGGREQYF,TGTGCCAGCAGTTACGTGGCGGGAGGACGCGAGCAGTACTTC
TRBJ1-5,NA,TRBV3-1/TRBV3-2,NA,CASSVKEGWQPQHF,TGTGCCAGCAGCGTTAAGGAGGGTTGGCAGCCCCAGCATTTT
TRBJ2-5,NA,TRBV24-1,TRBD2,CATSGTSGQETQYF,TGTGCCACCAGTGGCACTAGCGGCCAAGAGACCCAGTACTTC
TRBJ1-1,NA,TRBV3-1/TRBV3-2,TRBD1,CASSQGGTGEAFF,TGTGCCAGCAGCCAAGGAGGGACAGGAGAAGCTTTCTTT
TRBJ2-7,NA,TRBV5-8,NA,CASSSTFSAYEQYF,TGTGCCAGCAGCTCGACCTTTAGCGCATACGAGCAGTACTTC
TRBJ2-1,NA,TRBV6-5,TRBD2,CASSYGGENEQFF,TGTGCCAGCAGTTACGGGGGGGAAAATGAGCAGTTCTTC
TRBJ1-3,NA,TRBV18,NA,CASSPSGGFGNTIYF,TGTGCCAGCTCACCCTCTGGGGGCTTCGGAAACACCATATATTTT
TRBJ1-6,NA,TRBV6-1,TRBD1,CASSELQGVASPLHF,TGTGCCAGCAGCGAACTACAGGGGGTGGCTTCACCCCTCCACTTT
TRBJ1-1,once,TRBV11-3,NA,CASSRPGGGSTEAFF,TGTGCCAGCAGCCGGCCTGGCGGGGGGAGCACTGAAGCTTTCTTT
TRBJ2-1,NA,TRBV11-3,TRBD2,CASSSTRLAVPYNEQFF,TGTGCCAGCAGCTCCACACGTCTAGCGGTTCCATACAATGAGCAGTTCTTC
TRBJ2-7,NA,TRBV4-1,NA,CASSPSADFSYEQYF,TGCGCCAGCAGCCCGTCGGCGGACTTTTCCTACGAGCAGTACTTC